This T cell receptor beta chain was retrieved from a study of T cells in Graves' hyperthyroidism and ophthalmopathy. Germline V lookup: CDR1 SNHLY, CDR2 FYNNEI. This CDR3 comprises 16 residues. V lost 1 base and J 5 bases, leaving 17 bases between the germline ends. Out of more than 8 ml of fresh peripheral blood came the PBMCs. This clonotype was counted at least ten times. Its antigen is unidentified. RNA transcripts yielded amplified TCR beta CDR3 regions. Carried out on the TCR CDR3, a first-round RT-PCR used the HTBI primer set. TCRdb fed the multiplex PCR reads into MiXCR, producing one record per CDR3 protein. The data hold hundreds of thousands of distinct CDR3 sequences, with roughly 18% observed a single time. Study-level findings and limits: Ophthalmopathy, as predicted by the model, came a median 6.5 months after the prediction.

This rearrangement joins TRBV2 to TRBJ2-5; perhaps TRBD2 as D (6 bases). The clonotype was recovered from a woman between 18 and 30 years old with Graves' ophthalmopathy. Sequences were obtained from blood. For the CDR3, the DNA is TGTGCCAGCAGTGAAGGGGCACTAGCCGGGTCGGAGACCCAGTACTTC. Its translation: CASSEGALAGSETQYF.